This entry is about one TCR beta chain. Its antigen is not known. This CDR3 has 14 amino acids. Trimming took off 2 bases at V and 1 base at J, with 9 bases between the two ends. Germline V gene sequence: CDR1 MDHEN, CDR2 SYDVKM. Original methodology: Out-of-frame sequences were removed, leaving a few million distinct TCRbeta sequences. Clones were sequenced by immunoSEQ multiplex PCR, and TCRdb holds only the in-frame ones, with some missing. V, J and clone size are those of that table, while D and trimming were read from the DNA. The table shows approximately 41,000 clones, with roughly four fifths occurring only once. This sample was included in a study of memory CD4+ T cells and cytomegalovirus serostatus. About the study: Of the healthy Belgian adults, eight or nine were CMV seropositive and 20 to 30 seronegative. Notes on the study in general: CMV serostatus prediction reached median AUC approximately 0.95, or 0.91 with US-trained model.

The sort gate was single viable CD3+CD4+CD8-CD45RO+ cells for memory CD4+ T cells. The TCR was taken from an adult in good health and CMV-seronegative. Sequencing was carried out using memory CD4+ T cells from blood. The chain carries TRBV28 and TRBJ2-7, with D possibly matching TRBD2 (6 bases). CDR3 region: CASSLAGRSYEQYF. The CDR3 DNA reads TGTGCCAGCAGTTTAGCGGGACGGTCCTACGAGCAGTACTTC.